Below, 24 T cell receptor beta chains from the same sample are listed, as sequenced in a study of blood T cell repertoires in COVID-19. Sequencing was performed with immunoSEQ multiplex PCR; in TCRdb, only in-frame clones are kept and a portion is missing. The data contain some 270,000 clones, roughly 86% of them singletons. The specimen sequenced was peripheral blood. These receptors were collected from a man aged 40-49 years with active or convalescent COVID-19.

The chain is built from TRBV15 and TRBJ1-1, with TRBD1 as a possible D gene (5 bases). The V end lost 2 bases, the J end lost 1 base, and 14 bases lay between the germline ends. Germline V gene lookup returns CDR1 LNHNV and CDR2 YYDKDF (reference sequence). The CDR3 is 16 residues long. CDR3 DNA sequence: TGTGCCACCAGCAGATTTCGGGGGGTGGAGAACACTGAAGCTTTCTTT. Translated, it gives CATSRFRGVENTEAFF.

This chain links TRBV27 with TRBJ2-5; D is undetermined. Germline V gives CDR1 MNHEY, CDR2 SMNVEV (reference sequence). V was clipped by 0 bases and J by 5 bases, with 13 bases between them. This CDR3 comprises 15 residues. For the CDR3, the DNA is TGTGCCAGCAGTTTATCGAAGCCATCTTGGGAGACCCAGTACTTC. Amino acid sequence: CASSLSKPSWETQYF.

The rearrangement links TRBV6-5 to TRBJ2-7, with 8 bases that match TRBD2. Trimming removed 3 bases from V and 2 bases from J; junction bases left unmatched: 3. CDR3 size: 14 residues. Looked up from germline, CDR1 is MNHEY and CDR2 is SVGAGI. Here the CDR3 DNA reads TGTGCCAGCAGTTATCGGGGGGGGGCCTACGAGCAGTACTTC. Encoded protein: CASSYRGGAYEQYF.

The chain carries TRBV12-5 and TRBJ1-5; 7 nucleotides agree with TRBD1. There are 16 residues in the CDR3. Germline CDR1 reads LGHNT; CDR2 reads FRNRAP. Trimming cost V 5 bases and J 7 bases; bases outside gene matches: 14. CDR3 sequence reads: CASGPESLDRAQPQHF. CDR3 bases: TGTGCTAGTGGTCCAGAATCTCTCGACAGGGCCCAGCCCCAGCATTTT.

The CDR3 here is CASSSVPNTEAFF. CDR3 DNA: TGTGCCAGCAGCTCAGTCCCGAACACTGAAGCTTTCTTT. This rearrangement joins TRBV5-5 to TRBJ1-1; D is unclear. Germline values: CDR1 SGHKS, CDR2 YYEKEE (reference sequence). V was trimmed by 3 bases and J by 1 base, leaving 7 bases between them. This CDR3 comprises 13 residues.

This chain joins TRBV10-3 and TRBJ2-3; the match to TRBD2 covers 8 bases. CDR3 length equals 17 residues. The trim removed 2 bases at V and 5 bases at J, leaving 12 bases unmatched. Germline CDR1 ENHRY, CDR2 SYGVKD. The CDR3 loop is CAISEPESGSEGDTQYF. Here the CDR3 DNA reads TGTGCCATCAGTGAGCCTGAGAGCGGGAGTGAGGGAGATACGCAGTATTTT.

The chain combines TRBV4-1 with TRBJ2-1; 9 bases are a match to TRBD2. V lost 0 bases to trimming and J lost 10 bases; unmatched junction nucleotides: 16. This CDR3 comprises 18 residues. CDR1 is MGHRA, CDR2 YSYEKL, per germline. CDR3 region: CASSQDPTEGTSRGEQFF. The CDR3 nucleotides read TGCGCCAGCAGCCAAGACCCCACCGAAGGGACTAGCCGTGGGGAGCAGTTCTTC.

This chain joins TRBV29-1 and TRBJ2-3; 16 positions agree with TRBD2. With 6 bases clipped from V and 0 bases from J, the junction kept 6 bases outside the gene matches. The CDR3 is 17 residues long. Germline lookup yields CDR1 SQVTM and CDR2 ANQGSEA. DNA of the CDR3: TGCAGCGTCAGTGGGACTAGCGGGGGGGGGAGCACAGATACGCAGTATTTT. It translates to CSVSGTSGGGSTDTQYF.

This clone was picked up a small number of times. The J gene is TRBJ1-1, the V gene TRBV25-1, with D possibly TRBD1 on 6 matching bases. The V and J ends lost 0 bases and 0 bases respectively, with 8 bases between them. CDR1 and CDR2 (germline): MGHDK, SYGVNS. The CDR3 runs to 15 residues. This CDR3 is CASSEYRGLNTEAFF. DNA of the CDR3: TGTGCCAGCAGTGAATATAGGGGGTTGAACACTGAAGCTTTCTTT.

For the CDR3, the DNA is TGTGCCAGCAGGTACACTAGCGGGGCCAACACCGGGGAGCTGTTTTTT. The encoded protein is CASRYTSGANTGELFF. The J gene is TRBJ2-2, the V gene TRBV5-5; 10 nucleotides line up with TRBD2. Germline lookup yields CDR1 SGHKS and CDR2 YYEKEE (reference sequence). Losses at the gene ends were 5 bases for V and 2 bases for J; bases not matched to a gene: 6. The CDR3 totals 16 residues.

J is TRBJ2-3 and V is TRBV5-1; 9 positions agree with TRBD2. Trimming cost V 0 bases and J 1 base; bases outside gene matches: 0. The CDR3 is made up of 15 amino acids. Germline lookup yields CDR1 SGHRS and CDR2 YFSETQ. CDR3 DNA sequence: TGCGCCAGCAGCTTGGGACTAGCGGGCACAGATACGCAGTATTTT. Its protein product is CASSLGLAGTDTQYF.

The chain couples TRBV11-1 to TRBJ1-1; TRBD1 is a possible D gene (5 bases). The CDR3 extends over 16 amino acids. V lost 5 bases to trimming and J lost 3 bases, with 19 bases between them. Germline-derived CDR1 and CDR2 are SGHAT and FQDESV (reference sequence). In nucleotides, the CDR3 is TGTGCCAGCAGCAAGGAATCGTCAGGACAAGACACTGAAGCTTTCTTT. It encodes CASSKESSGQDTEAFF.

This clone appeared a few times. V usage is TRBV19 and J usage is TRBJ1-3; D is ambiguous. Trimming cost V 7 bases and J 0 bases, with 7 bases left between them. Germline V lookup: CDR1 LNHDA, CDR2 SQIVND (reference sequence). The CDR3 length is 13 residues. CDR3 sequence reads: CASKRGSGNTIYF. The DNA of the CDR3 is TGTGCCAGTAAACGGGGCTCTGGAAACACCATATATTTT.

This chain connects TRBV5-8 to TRBJ1-2, with D perhaps matching TRBD1 (5 bases). The germline V gene encodes CDR1 SGHTS and CDR2 YDEGEE. The CDR3 length is 12 residues. Between the trimmed V and J ends, which lost 6 bases and 8 bases, there was a span of 14 bases. CDR3 loop: CASTRVRGGYTF. The CDR3 DNA is TGTGCCAGCACCAGGGTGAGAGGAGGCTACACCTTC.

The chain carries TRBV28 and TRBJ2-1, with TRBD1 matching over 7 bases. The CDR3 consists of 12 residues. The germline gives CDR1 MDHEN, CDR2 SYDVKM. J gave up 9 bases and V 8 bases, and 7 bases lay outside the gene matches. The CDR3: CASVRGQGEQFF. CDR3 nucleotides: TGTGCCAGCGTAAGGGGGCAAGGTGAGCAGTTCTTC. Full variable domain (remainder filled in from reference TRBV28 and TRBJ2-1): DVKVTQSSRYLVKRTGEKVFLECVQDMDHENMFWYRQDPGLGLRLIYFSYDVKMKEKGDIPEGYSVSREKKERFSLILESASTNQTSMYLCASVRGQGEQFFGPGTRLTVL.

This chain links TRBV11-3 with TRBJ2-1, with 9 positions matching TRBD2. This CDR3 spans 15 amino acids. Germline V lookup: CDR1 SGHNT, CDR2 YENEEA. Trimming cost V 5 bases and J 6 bases; bases outside gene matches: 8. CDR3 sequence (DNA): TGTGCCAGCAGCAAAGGGACTAGCTCTGGCAATGAGCAGTTCTTC. It specifies CASSKGTSSGNEQFF.

V usage is TRBV2 and J usage is TRBJ1-2, with D tentatively TRBD1 (6 bases). The CDR3 totals 15 residues. Germline CDR1 and CDR2: SNHLY and FYNNEI. Trimming pared 8 bases from V and 8 bases from J, leaving 24 bases between. The DNA of the CDR3 is TGTGCCAGCGCCCGACAGGTGGGGTTGATTGAGGGCTACACCTTC. It codes for CASARQVGLIEGYTF.

In DNA form, the CDR3 reads TGTGCCAGCAGGTTCCAAAAAGGGGGCGCCAGTACGACCCAGTACTTC. Protein product: CASRFQKGGASTTQYF. The chain joins TRBV28 to TRBJ2-5, with TRBD1 matching 7 bases. Looked up from germline, CDR1 is MDHEN and CDR2 is SYDVKM. This CDR3 is 16 amino acids long. J was trimmed by 7 bases and V by 6 bases; bases with no gene match: 17.

The genes are TRBV5-1 and TRBJ2-2, with 11 positions matching TRBD1. Germline CDR1 SGHRS, CDR2 YFSETQ. This CDR3 comprises 15 residues. The V gene end was trimmed by 4 bases and the J gene end by 5 bases; junction bases not matched to a gene: 4. CDR3 amino acids: CASSGGQGVTGELFF. The CDR3 nucleotides are TGCGCCAGCAGCGGGGGACAGGGGGTAACCGGGGAGCTGTTTTTT.

CDR3 region: CACERDTQETQYF. The DNA of the CDR3 is TGTGCCTGTGAGCGGGACACCCAAGAGACCCAGTACTTC. V is TRBV2 and J is TRBJ2-5, with a tentative D call TRBD2 (7 bases). The CDR3 runs 13 residues. The V and J ends lost 11 bases and 1 base respectively, with 14 bases between them. The germline V gene has CDR1 SNHLY and CDR2 FYNNEI.

The V call is TRBV19, the J call TRBJ2-1; 7 nucleotides line up with TRBD1. The germline V gene has CDR1 LNHDA and CDR2 SQIVND (reference sequence). The CDR3 runs 16 residues. The ends lost 6 bases at V and 6 bases at J; junction bases unmatched: 14. Here the CDR3 reads CASREIETGIFNEQFF. DNA for the CDR3: TGTGCCAGTAGAGAGATTGAGACAGGGATTTTCAATGAGCAGTTCTTC.

This clone was seen just once. This rearrangement joins TRBV2 to TRBJ2-1; the D gene is possibly TRBD1 (6 bases). From germline, CDR1 is SNHLY and CDR2 FYNNEI. CDR3 length equals 15 residues. The V end lost 10 bases, the J end lost 6 bases, and 22 bases lay between the germline ends. CDR3 in DNA: TGTGCCACTTTACTAGGGGGTTCCCCGGCCAATGAGCAGTTCTTC. Translating it yields CATLLGGSPANEQFF.

The chain couples TRBV12-3 or TRBV12-4 to TRBJ1-2; D is unclear. CDR3 length equals 11 residues. Trimming left V 5 bases short and J 12 bases short, with 13 bases between. The CDR3 sequence is CASSPGPGHTF. In DNA form, the CDR3 reads TGTGCCAGCAGTCCCGGCCCGGGTCACACCTTC.

This chain connects TRBV21-1 to TRBJ2-5; TRBD1 is taken as the D call from the table, unchecked against the DNA. TRBV21-1 constitutes a pseudogene. The CDR3 has 16 amino acids. Written as DNA, the CDR3 is TGTGCCAGCAGGGACACAGGAATGCCCTGCGTAAAGACCCAGTACTTC. Protein: CASRDTGMPCVKTQYF.